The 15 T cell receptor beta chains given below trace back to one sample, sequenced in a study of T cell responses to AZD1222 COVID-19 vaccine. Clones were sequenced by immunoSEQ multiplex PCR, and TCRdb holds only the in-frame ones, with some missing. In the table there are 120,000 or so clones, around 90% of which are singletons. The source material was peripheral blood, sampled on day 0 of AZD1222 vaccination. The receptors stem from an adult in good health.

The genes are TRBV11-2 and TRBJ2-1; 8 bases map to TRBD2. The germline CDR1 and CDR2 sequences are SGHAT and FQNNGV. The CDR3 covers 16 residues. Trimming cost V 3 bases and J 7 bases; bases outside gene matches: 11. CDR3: CASSFLAGGEGNEQFF. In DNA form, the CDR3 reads TGTGCCAGCAGCTTCCTAGCGGGCGGGGAGGGAAATGAGCAGTTCTTC. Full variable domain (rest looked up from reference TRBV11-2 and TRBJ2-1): EAGVAQSPRYKIIEKRQSVAFWCNPISGHATLYWYQQILGQGPKLLIQFQNNGVVDDSQLPKDRFSAERLKGVDSTLKIQPAKLEDSAVYLCASSFLAGGEGNEQFFGPGTRLTVL.

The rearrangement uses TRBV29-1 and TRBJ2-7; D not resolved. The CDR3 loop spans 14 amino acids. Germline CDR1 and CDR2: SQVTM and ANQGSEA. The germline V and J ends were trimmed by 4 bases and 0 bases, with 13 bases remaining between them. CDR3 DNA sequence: TGCAGCGTTGTTCGAGACGGCGCCTCCTACGAGCAGTACTTC. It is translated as CSVVRDGASYEQYF.

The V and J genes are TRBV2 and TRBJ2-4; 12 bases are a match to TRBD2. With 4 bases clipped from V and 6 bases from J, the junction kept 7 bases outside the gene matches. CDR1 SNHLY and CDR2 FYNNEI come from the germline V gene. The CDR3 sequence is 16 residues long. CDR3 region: CASSGLAGGPRNIQYF. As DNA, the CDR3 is TGTGCCAGCAGTGGTCTAGCGGGAGGGCCTCGAAACATTCAGTACTTC.

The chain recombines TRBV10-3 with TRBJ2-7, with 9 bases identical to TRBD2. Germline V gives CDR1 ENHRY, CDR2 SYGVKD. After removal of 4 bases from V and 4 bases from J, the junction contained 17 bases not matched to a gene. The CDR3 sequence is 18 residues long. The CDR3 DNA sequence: TGTGCCATCAGTGTAGCAAGCGGGAGGCCCGGGAGGATGTACGAGCAGTACTTC. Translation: CAISVASGRPGRMYEQYF.

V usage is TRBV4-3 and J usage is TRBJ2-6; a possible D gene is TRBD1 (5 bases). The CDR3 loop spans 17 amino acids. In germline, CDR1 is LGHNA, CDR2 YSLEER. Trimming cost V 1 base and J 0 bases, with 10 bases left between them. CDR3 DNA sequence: TGCGCCAGCAGCCAAGGGGGCACCGCCTCTGGGGCCAACGTCCTGACTTTC. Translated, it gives CASSQGGTASGANVLTF.

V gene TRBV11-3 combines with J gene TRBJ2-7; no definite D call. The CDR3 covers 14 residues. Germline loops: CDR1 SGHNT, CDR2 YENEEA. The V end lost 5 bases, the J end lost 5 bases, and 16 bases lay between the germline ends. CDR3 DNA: TGTGCCAGCAGCCTAGGGCCCATATCTGACGAGCAGTACTTC. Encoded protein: CASSLGPISDEQYF.

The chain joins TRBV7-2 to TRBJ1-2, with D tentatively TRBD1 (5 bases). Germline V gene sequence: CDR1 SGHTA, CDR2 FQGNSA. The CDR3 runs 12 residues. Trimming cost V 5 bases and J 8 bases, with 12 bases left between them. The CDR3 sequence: CASSGQGAGYTF. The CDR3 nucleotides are TGTGCCAGCAGCGGGCAGGGTGCGGGCTACACCTTC.

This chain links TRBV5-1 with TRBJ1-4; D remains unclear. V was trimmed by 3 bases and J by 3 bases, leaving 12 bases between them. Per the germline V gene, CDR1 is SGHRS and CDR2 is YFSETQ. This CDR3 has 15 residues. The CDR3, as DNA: TGCGCCAGCAGCTCCCCCGACGGATCTAATGAAAAACTGTTTTTT. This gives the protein CASSSPDGSNEKLFF.

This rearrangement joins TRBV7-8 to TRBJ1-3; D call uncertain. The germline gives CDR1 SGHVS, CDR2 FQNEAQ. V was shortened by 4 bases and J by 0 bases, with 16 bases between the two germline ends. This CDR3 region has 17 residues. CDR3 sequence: CASSSGGEQHSGNTIYF. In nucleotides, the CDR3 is TGTGCCAGCAGCTCTGGAGGTGAACAGCACTCTGGAAACACCATATATTTT. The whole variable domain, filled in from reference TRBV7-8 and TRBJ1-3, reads GAGVSQSPRYKVAKRGQDVALRCDPISGHVSLFWYQQALGQGPEFLTYFQNEAQLDKSGLPSDRFFAERPEGSVSTLKIQRTQQEDSAVYLCASSSGGEQHSGNTIYFGEGSWLTVV.

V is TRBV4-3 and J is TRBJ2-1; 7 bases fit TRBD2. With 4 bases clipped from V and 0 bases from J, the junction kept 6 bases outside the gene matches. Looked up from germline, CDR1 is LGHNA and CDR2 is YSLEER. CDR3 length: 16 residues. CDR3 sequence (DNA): TGCGCCAGCAGCCCTGATAGCGGGCTCTCCTACAATGAGCAGTTCTTC. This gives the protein CASSPDSGLSYNEQFF.

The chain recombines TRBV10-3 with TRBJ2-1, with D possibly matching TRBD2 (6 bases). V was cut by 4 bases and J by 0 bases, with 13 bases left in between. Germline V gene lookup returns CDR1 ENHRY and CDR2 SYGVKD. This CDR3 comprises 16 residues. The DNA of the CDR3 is TGTGCCATCAGTGCCCGTGGCGGGATCTCCTACAATGAGCAGTTCTTC. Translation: CAISARGGISYNEQFF.

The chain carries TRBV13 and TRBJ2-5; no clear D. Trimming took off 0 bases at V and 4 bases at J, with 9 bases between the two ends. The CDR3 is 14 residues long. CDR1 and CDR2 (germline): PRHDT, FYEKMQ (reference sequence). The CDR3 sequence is CASSLGLGRETQYF. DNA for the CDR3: TGTGCCAGCAGCTTAGGGCTAGGCCGAGAGACCCAGTACTTC. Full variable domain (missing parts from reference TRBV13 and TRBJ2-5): AAGVIQSPRHLIKEKRETATLKCYPIPRHDTVYWYQQGPGQDPQFLISFYEKMQSDKGSIPDRFSAQQFSDYHSELNMSSLELGDSALYFCASSLGLGRETQYFGPGTRLLVL.

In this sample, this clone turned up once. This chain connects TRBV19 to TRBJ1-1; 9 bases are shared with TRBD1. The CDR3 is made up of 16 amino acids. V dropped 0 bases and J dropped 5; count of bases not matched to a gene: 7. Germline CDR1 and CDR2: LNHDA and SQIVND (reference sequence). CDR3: CASSIDRTGVWTEAFF. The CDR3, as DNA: TGTGCCAGTAGTATAGACAGGACAGGGGTTTGGACTGAAGCTTTCTTT.

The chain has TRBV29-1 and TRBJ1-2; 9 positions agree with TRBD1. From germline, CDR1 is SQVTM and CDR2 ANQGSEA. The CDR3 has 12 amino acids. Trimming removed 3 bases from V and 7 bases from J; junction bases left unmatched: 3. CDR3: CSVDTGGLGYTF. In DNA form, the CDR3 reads TGCAGCGTTGATACAGGGGGCCTTGGCTACACCTTC.

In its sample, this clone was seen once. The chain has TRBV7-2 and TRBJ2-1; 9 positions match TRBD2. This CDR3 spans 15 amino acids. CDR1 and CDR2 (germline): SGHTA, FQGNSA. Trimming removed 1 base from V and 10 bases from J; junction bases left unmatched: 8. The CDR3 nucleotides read TGTGCCAGCAGCTTAGGTTCTAGCGGGACCGTCGAGCAGTTCTTC. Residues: CASSLGSSGTVEQFF.